This passage covers 21 T cell receptor beta chains from one sample sequenced in a study of kidney transplant recipient with SARS-CoV-2 infection. Each CDR3 protein is one row after TCRdb ran MiXCR on the reads. The sample records fewer than 250,000 distinct CDR3 sequences, under 35% being singletons. The sample here was a blood sample, taken at baseline and on roughly day 120 from a kidney transplant recipient. These receptors were obtained from a male patient aged 25-45 years who had COVID-19 and was a kidney transplant recipient. Some of these T cells may belong to the graft donor.

This clonotype has a count of ten or more. This chain uses TRBV8-2 with TRBJ2-6. TRBV8-2 is flagged as a pseudogene. The CDR3 sequence is 17 residues long. DNA for the CDR3: TGTGGCATTATACTTAGGATAACACAAAGTCGGGCCAACGTCCTGACTTTC. Translation: CGIILRITQSRANVLTF.

This clonotype was counted ten times or more. The chain recombines TRBV5-1 with TRBJ2-7; 7 bases match TRBD1. The CDR3 has 14 residues. V gave up 4 bases and J gave up 2 bases; unmatched junction bases: 6. CDR1 and CDR2 (germline): SGHRS, YFSETQ. CDR3 residues: CASSPGTVAYEQYF. CDR3 DNA sequence: TGCGCCAGCAGCCCCGGGACAGTTGCCTACGAGCAGTACTTC.

This clonotype has ten or more counts. This chain links TRBV8-2 with TRBJ2-6. TRBV8-2 is an annotated pseudogene. CDR3 length: 17 amino acids. The CDR3 loop reads CGSLFRITQSRANVLTF. In DNA form, the CDR3 reads TGTGGCAGTCTTTTCAGGATAACACAAAGTCGGGCCAACGTCCTGACTTTC.

Regarding this clonotype: A much larger clone differs by one base, so this may be a read error. The genes are TRBV3-1 and TRBJ2-7; D is unresolved. CDR1 is LGHDT and CDR2 is YNNKEL in the germline V gene (reference sequence). This CDR3 contains 17 residues. The CDR3 DNA reads as TGTGCCAGCAGCCGGATGAGTCCCATTTCTTTCTCTGAGACCCAGCACTTC. Translating it yields CASSRMSPISFSETQHF.

The sample holds many counts of this clonotype. The V call is TRBV27, the J call TRBJ2-5; 7 nucleotides line up with TRBD1. The CDR3 is 19 residues long. CDR1 is MNHEY, CDR2 SMNVEV, per germline (reference sequence). V lost 5 bases, J lost 2 bases, and 20 bases stayed unmatched. CDR3 loop: CASSPTYPRQGFYQETQYF. The CDR3 DNA reads TGTGCCAGCAGTCCCACATACCCCCGACAGGGTTTTTATCAAGAGACCCAGTACTTC.

This clonotype was seen repeatedly, ten times or more. The gene calls are TRBV18 and TRBJ2-5; 10 nucleotides match TRBD1. CDR1 KGHSH and CDR2 LQKENI come from the germline V gene. V was pared by 3 bases and J by 4 bases, with 8 bases of the junction left unmatched. The CDR3 is 16 amino acids. CDR3 amino acids: CASSPTRDRGRETQYF. CDR3 nucleotides: TGTGCCAGCTCACCGACCCGGGACAGGGGTCGAGAGACCCAGTACTTC. The entire variable domain, with the rest obtained from reference TRBV18 and TRBJ2-5, is as follows: NAGVMQNPRHLVRRRGQEARLRCSPMKGHSHVYWYRQLPEEGLKFMVYLQKENIIDESGMPKERFSAEFPKEGPSILRIQQVVRGDSAAYFCASSPTRDRGRETQYFGPGTRLLVL.

This clonotype was seen at least ten times. The chain couples TRBV5-1 to TRBJ2-3; TRBD2 is a possible D gene (6 bases). The V gene lost 0 bases and the J gene lost 1 base, with 9 bases spanning the gap. The V gene's germline CDR1 is SGHRS and CDR2 YFSETQ. The CDR3 consists of 15 residues. Here the CDR3 DNA reads TGCGCCAGCAGCTTGGCCTCGGGAGGCACAGATACGCAGTATTTT. Residues: CASSLASGGTDTQYF.

This clonotype was picked up many times. The chain recombines TRBV28 with TRBJ2-7; 7 bases match TRBD1. Germline loops: CDR1 MDHEN, CDR2 SYDVKM. J gave up 3 bases and V 3 bases, and 11 bases lay outside the gene matches. The CDR3 sequence is 16 residues long. In DNA form, the CDR3 reads TGTGCCAGCAGTTTTACGACCGGGACAGCAGACTACGAGCAGTACTTC. This codes for CASSFTTGTADYEQYF.

This clonotype was counted many times. The V gene is TRBV20-1, the J gene TRBJ1-2, with D hard to call. V dropped 4 bases and J dropped 4 bases, with 22 bases sitting between them. The V gene's germline CDR1 is DFQATT and CDR2 SNEGSKA (reference sequence). The CDR3 sequence is 16 residues long. This chain's CDR3 is CSAKESLFRKTYGYTF. CDR3 sequence (DNA): TGCAGTGCTAAAGAATCGCTGTTTCGAAAGACCTATGGCTACACCTTC.

In this sample, this clonotype turned up many times. The rearrangement uses TRBV7-2 and TRBJ2-7, with D perhaps TRBD1 (5 bases). The CDR3 has 15 residues. CDR1 is SGHTA and CDR2 is FQGNSA in the germline V gene. The ends were cut back, 1 base at V and 1 base at J, with 11 bases in the middle. CDR3 nucleotide sequence: TGTGCCAGCAGCTTAGGGGGCGACGGATCCTACGAGCAGTACTTC. This gives the protein CASSLGGDGSYEQYF.

This clonotype was counted at least ten times. DNA for the CDR3: TGTGCTAGTGGTTGGCGTACTTTGCAGGGAAAGACCTATGGCTACACCTTC. It is translated as CASGWRTLQGKTYGYTF. The chain couples TRBV12-5 to TRBJ1-2, with a weak D call TRBD1 (5 bases). This CDR3 has 17 residues. V was clipped by 4 bases and J by 4 bases, with 22 bases between them. The germline V gene encodes CDR1 LGHNT and CDR2 FRNRAP. Filled out from reference TRBV12-5 and TRBJ1-2, the complete variable domain reads DARVTQTPRHKVTEMGQEVTMRCQPILGHNTVFWYRQTMMQGLELLAYFRNRAPLDDSGMPKDRFSAEMPDATLATLKIQPSEPRDSAVYFCASGWRTLQGKTYGYTFGSGTRLTVV.

This clonotype was seen many times. V and J are TRBV28 and TRBJ2-7, with 8 bases fitting TRBD1. This CDR3 has 15 residues. Germline CDR1 reads MDHEN; CDR2 reads SYDVKM. The trim removed 5 bases at V and 5 bases at J, leaving 11 bases unmatched. The CDR3 sequence: CASSRPPAGGDEQYF. DNA for the CDR3: TGTGCCAGCAGTCGCCCCCCGGCAGGGGGCGACGAGCAGTACTTC.

Concerning this clonotype itself: The CDR3 ends on some other residue instead of the conserved phenylalanine or tryptophan, so this is likely a read error. The DNA is left out, because the CDR3 cannot be placed on it with certainty; the CDR3 is given as TCRdb lists it. V gene TRBV6-5 combines with J gene TRBJ2-7. The germline V gene has CDR1 MNHEY and CDR2 SVGAGI. The CDR3 comprises 11 residues, both ends counted. The CDR3 here is CASRGTYERYL.

In this sample, this clonotype turned up many times. The chain carries TRBV10-3 and TRBJ2-7, with 9 bases matching TRBD2. CDR3 length: 16 residues. Germline V gene sequence: CDR1 ENHRY, CDR2 SYGVKD. Trimming at V came to 0 bases and at J to 0 bases, leaving 3 bases not matched to a gene. The CDR3 region has the DNA TGTGCCATCAGTGAGTCGACTAGCGGAAGCTCCTACGAGCAGTACTTC. This codes for CAISESTSGSSYEQYF.

There are a few counts of this clonotype. This chain joins TRBV5-8 and TRBJ2-5, with 9 bases that match TRBD2. The trim removed 2 bases at V and 5 bases at J, leaving 10 bases unmatched. There are 16 residues in the CDR3. The germline V gene encodes CDR1 SGHTS and CDR2 YDEGEE. The CDR3 here is CASSFELAGSWETQYF. In nucleotides, the CDR3 is TGTGCCAGCAGCTTTGAGCTAGCGGGATCTTGGGAGACCCAGTACTTC. Full variable domain (remainder filled in from reference TRBV5-8 and TRBJ2-5): EAGVTQSPTHLIKTRGQQATLRCSPISGHTSVYWYQQALGLGLQFLLWYDEGEERNRGNFPPRFSGRQFPNYSSELNVNALELEDSALYLCASSFELAGSWETQYFGPGTRLLVL.

A note on this clonotype: At one end the junction does not follow the germline gene, possibly because of a read error. V gene TRBV7-2 combines with J gene TRBJ2-1; 9 bases match TRBD2. The length of the CDR3 is 15 residues. Germline values: CDR1 SGHTA, CDR2 FQGNSA. The CDR3 nucleotides read TGTGCCAGCAACTTAGAGGCGGGAGGGCGTGATGAGCAGTTCTTC. Its protein product is CASNLEAGGRDEQFF.

This clonotype was found many times. This chain joins TRBV2 and TRBJ1-6, with D possibly being TRBD1 (5 bases). V lost 5 bases to trimming and J lost 7 bases, with 18 bases between them. The CDR3 is 16 amino acids. Per the germline V gene, CDR1 is SNHLY and CDR2 is FYNNEI. In DNA, the CDR3 is TGTGCCAGCAGTACTGGCCCCAGGGACGGAAATTCACCCCTCCACTTT. It codes for CASSTGPRDGNSPLHF.

Many counts were recorded for this clonotype. The gene calls are TRBV20-1 and TRBJ1-2, with a weak D call TRBD1 (5 bases). The CDR3 extends over 13 amino acids. Trimming took 6 bases from V and 4 from J, leaving 15 bases between them. Germline lookup yields CDR1 DFQATT and CDR2 SNEGSKA (reference sequence). DNA of the CDR3: TGCAGTGCCGAGACCCCCGACAGCTATGGCTACACCTTC. Its protein is CSAETPDSYGYTF.

Comments on this clonotype: A read error may explain this, as a much larger clone is one base away. The chain joins TRBV11-2 to TRBJ1-4; D is ambiguous. The CDR3 has 13 residues. Germline-derived CDR1 and CDR2 are SGHAT and FQNNGV. CDR3 in DNA: TGTGCCAGCAGCTTAGGGGGTAATGAAAAACCGTTTTTT. The encoded protein is CASSLGGNEKPFF. The full variable domain, rest sourced from reference TRBV11-2 and TRBJ1-4, is EAGVAQSPRYKIIEKRQSVAFWCNPISGHATLYWYQQILGQGPKLLIQFQNNGVVDDSQLPKDRFSAERLKGVDSTLKIQPAKLEDSAVYLCASSLGGNEKPFFGSGTQLSVL.

As regards this clonotype: A far larger clone is one nucleotide away, so this likely arose from a read error. The chain uses TRBV6-5 and TRBJ2-5; possibly TRBD1 for D (6 bases). The ends were cut back, 5 bases at V and 5 bases at J, with 15 bases in the middle. Per the germline V gene, CDR1 is MNHEY and CDR2 is SVGAGI. The CDR3 loop spans 14 amino acids. DNA of the CDR3: TGTGCCAGCAGTGGGGACATTTTAGGGGAGACCCAGTACTTC. Its protein product is CASSGDILGETQYF.

Turning to this clonotype: Sequence at one end of the junction differs from germline and may be a read error. The V and J genes are TRBV19 and TRBJ2-6; D not certain. The germline CDR1 and CDR2 sequences are LNHDA and SQIVND (reference sequence). The CDR3 loop spans 16 amino acids. CDR3 nucleotides: TGTGCCAATAGTAGGGCAGGCAGCTCTGGGGCCAACGTCCTGACTTTC. It yields the protein CANSRAGSSGANVLTF.